This is a list of T cell receptor beta chains from one sample in a study of shared clonotypes between healthy human individuals. Produced via immunoSEQ multiplex PCR; TCRdb's table is partial and in-frame only. This table has a few hundred thousand clones, 79% appearing once. Sequenced input: PBMCs. These TCRs come from a middle-aged woman in good health. Some clones in this sample may be carry-over from other donors' samples. Each CDR3 is given with its conserved first and last residue. Fields, in order: J gene, V gene, D gene, clone size, CDR3 DNA, CDR3 protein. D genes are given only for firm matches. Part of the rows lack a size; the others show once, few, many or a class for expanded clones.

TRBJ2-7 TRBV5-6 TRBD1 NA TGTGCCAGCAGCTCGGGGTCCGGGACAGGGGGATCCTACGAGCAGTACTTC CASSSGSGTGGSYEQYF
TRBJ1-4 TRBV4-2 NA NA TGTGCCAGTAGCCAAGGCAGGGCCGAGGAAAAACTGTTTTTT CASSQGRAEEKLFF
TRBJ2-1 TRBV5-4 TRBD2 few TGTGCCAGCAGCTCGAAATTAGCGGGACCCCAGGGTGAGCAGTTCTTC CASSSKLAGPQGEQFF
TRBJ1-5 TRBV7-2 NA few TGTGCCAGCAGCGCCCAGGGGAGCGAAGGGCAGCCCCAGCATTTT CASSAQGSEGQPQHF
TRBJ2-3 TRBV18 NA once TGTGCCAGCTCACCACGCGTCAGGAGGCGCACAGATACGCAGTATTTT CASSPRVRRRTDTQYF
TRBJ2-5 TRBV6-5 NA NA TGTGCCAGCAGCCCCCGGAGGGAAGAGACCCAGTACTTC CASSPRREETQYF
TRBJ1-1 TRBV30 NA NA TGTGCCGGATCCAAAGGCCCGCGGAACACTGAAGCTTTCTTT CAGSKGPRNTEAFF
TRBJ2-7 TRBV6-1 NA few TGTGCCAGCAGTGGACAGTTAGGATCGGGCTACGAGCAGTACTTC CASSGQLGSGYEQYF
TRBJ2-5 TRBV5-1 NA NA TGCGCCAGCAGCACTGAGCCCGTCGGGACCCAGTACTTC CASSTEPVGTQYF
TRBJ2-6 TRBV10-3 NA many TGTGCCATTTTACCGAGCTCTGGGGCCAACGTCCTGACTTTC CAILPSSGANVLTF
TRBJ2-7 TRBV4-1 TRBD1 NA TGCGCCAGCAGCCGCGTGGGACAGGGAAGGTACGAGCAGTACTTC CASSRVGQGRYEQYF
TRBJ2-1 TRBV5-8 NA NA TGTGCCAGCCTAGGAAATGAGCAGTTCTTC CASLGNEQFF
TRBJ2-7 TRBV6-6 TRBD1 NA TGTGCCAGCAGTTACTCGAGGCAGGGGGCTTCCTACGAGCAGTACTTC CASSYSRQGASYEQYF
TRBJ2-2 TRBV4-2 NA NA TGTGCCAGCAGCCAAGACTACGCCGGGTCCGGGGAGCTGTTTTTT CASSQDYAGSGELFF
TRBJ1-1 TRBV30 NA NA TGTGCCTGGAGTCCCCCGGGGCGAGCTTTCTTT CAWSPPGRAFF
TRBJ2-7 TRBV14 TRBD2 NA TGTGCCAGCAGCTCCGCGGGAGAATTCTACGAGCAGTACTTC CASSSAGEFYEQYF
TRBJ1-5 TRBV7-8 TRBD1 NA TGTGCCAGCAGCTTAGGGGCCAGGGGGGATGCTCAGCCCCAGCATTTT CASSLGARGDAQPQHF
TRBJ2-1 TRBV7-6 TRBD2 NA TGTGCCAGCAGCCCCCTCCCTGCAGCGGGAGGGCCGAGCTCCTACAATGAGCAGTTCTTC CASSPLPAAGGPSSYNEQFF
TRBJ2-2 TRBV7-6 NA NA TGTGCCAGTAGCTTAATGGGCGGGACCAACACCGGGGAGCTGTTTTTT CASSLMGGTNTGELFF
TRBJ2-1 TRBV10-2 NA NA TGCGCCAGCAGTGTCCGGACTCACAGGGATGAGCAGTTCTTC CASSVRTHRDEQFF
TRBJ2-5 TRBV15 NA NA TGTGCCACCAGCAGAGTGTGGCCAGCAACGTACCAAGAGACCCAGTACTTC CATSRVWPATYQETQYF